The 23 T cell receptor beta chains listed next were all sequenced from one sample in a study of Tregs in tolerant kidney transplant recipients. Here immunoSEQ multiplex PCR was the method, and the copy in TCRdb shows in-frame clones only, minus some. The table lists roughly 80,000 clones, roughly 98% of them singletons. The sequences come from CD4+ T cells from blood, collected before the transplant. The receptors stem from a human donor who received a combined kidney and bone marrow transplant.

The sample holds one count of this clone. The V call is TRBV5-1, the J call TRBJ2-7, with 9 bases fitting TRBD1. The CDR3 is 14 amino acids. From germline, CDR1 is SGHRS and CDR2 YFSETQ. V lost 0 bases to trimming and J lost 3 bases; unmatched junction nucleotides: 1. Here the CDR3 reads CASSLGDRVYEQYF. CDR3 DNA: TGCGCCAGCAGCTTGGGGGACAGGGTCTACGAGCAGTACTTC.

V usage is TRBV29-1 and J usage is TRBJ2-3; D is possibly TRBD1 (5 bases). The CDR3 has 11 residues. From germline, CDR1 is SQVTM and CDR2 ANQGSEA. V dropped 7 bases and J dropped 6 bases, with 11 bases sitting between them. CDR3 region: CSGTSGDTQYF. The CDR3 DNA follows: TGCAGCGGGACCTCAGGGGATACGCAGTATTTT.

The chain uses TRBV9 and TRBJ2-2; 7 bases line up with TRBD1. CDR1 and CDR2 from the germline V gene are SGDLS and YYNGEE. The V and J ends lost 3 bases and 6 bases, in that order; junction bases with no gene match: 14. This CDR3 is built from 17 residues. This CDR3 reads CASSARGQYLGPGELFF. DNA for the CDR3: TGTGCCAGCAGCGCCCGGGGACAGTACTTAGGACCCGGGGAGCTGTTTTTT.

The chain has TRBV7-9 and TRBJ2-5; D not certain. The CDR3 totals 14 residues. The germline V and J ends were trimmed by 1 base and 7 bases, with 13 bases remaining between them. Looked up from germline, CDR1 is SEHNR and CDR2 is FQNEAQ (reference sequence). The CDR3 nucleotides are TGTGCCAGCAGCTTAGAAACCCCCAGTGGGACCCAGTACTTC. As protein: CASSLETPSGTQYF.

The chain carries TRBV5-6 and TRBJ2-4; TRBD1 matches at 12 bases. This CDR3 region has 15 residues. The V and J ends lost 10 bases and 2 bases, in that order; junction bases with no gene match: 7. CDR1 and CDR2 (germline): SGHDT, YYEEEE. The CDR3 region has the DNA TGTGCCGACAGGGGACAGGGGGCTTCCAAAAACATTCAGTACTTC. This translates into CADRGQGASKNIQYF.

The chain carries TRBV11-3 and TRBJ2-5, with 10 bases matching TRBD1. There are 15 residues in the CDR3. Germline V gene sequence: CDR1 SGHNT, CDR2 YENEEA. V lost 5 bases, J lost 4 bases, and 7 bases stayed unmatched. CDR3 residues: CASSATGGGRETQYF. For the CDR3, the DNA is TGTGCCAGCAGCGCGACAGGGGGCGGGAGAGAGACCCAGTACTTC. Based on the CDR3 plus reference TRBV11-3 and TRBJ2-5, the full variable domain is EAGVVQSPRYKIIEKKQPVAFWCNPISGHNTLYWYLQNLGQGPELLIRYENEEAVDDSQLPKDRFSAERLKGVDSTLKIQPAELGDSAVYLCASSATGGGRETQYFGPGTRLLVL.

This clone appeared once. The chain recombines TRBV28 with TRBJ1-2; TRBD1 matches 7 bases. Germline V gene data show CDR1 as MDHEN and CDR2 as SYDVKM. This CDR3 spans 17 amino acids. V shed 8 bases, J shed 7 bases, and the junction held 22 bases outside the gene matches. CDR3 loop: CASQTTGTAIQGGGYTF. The CDR3 nucleotides are TGTGCCAGCCAGACAACCGGGACAGCCATCCAGGGCGGTGGCTACACCTTC.

The chain is built from TRBV6-1 and TRBJ1-4, with TRBD1 matching over 8 bases. This CDR3 region has 18 residues. In germline, CDR1 is MNHNS, CDR2 SASEGT. Trimming took 3 bases from V and 2 from J; bases not matched to a gene: 11. CDR3 protein: CASSDGRTGRRTNEKLFF. The CDR3 region has the DNA TGTGCCAGCAGTGATGGCAGGACAGGGCGTAGGACTAATGAAAAACTGTTTTTT.

The chain combines TRBV2 with TRBJ2-1; 9 positions agree with TRBD2. The germline V gene has CDR1 SNHLY and CDR2 FYNNEI. The CDR3 loop spans 16 amino acids. V shed 6 bases, J shed 10 bases, and the junction held 16 bases outside the gene matches. The CDR3 sequence: CASSVGAGGMVGEQFF. CDR3 nucleotides: TGTGCCAGCAGCGTGGGGGCGGGGGGGATGGTGGGCGAGCAGTTCTTC.

The J gene is TRBJ2-3, the V gene TRBV7-2, with D possibly being TRBD1 (6 bases). The germline V and J ends were trimmed by 4 bases and 4 bases, with 9 bases remaining between them. CDR3 length equals 13 residues. Germline lookup yields CDR1 SGHTA and CDR2 FQGNSA. CDR3 amino acids: CASSSTGSDTQYF. DNA of the CDR3: TGTGCCAGCAGCTCAACAGGGTCAGATACGCAGTATTTT.

The J gene is TRBJ1-2, the V gene TRBV15; a possible D gene is TRBD1 (5 bases). The germline V gene has CDR1 LNHNV and CDR2 YYDKDF (reference sequence). This CDR3 has 15 residues. Trimming pared 0 bases from V and 5 bases from J, leaving 13 bases between. CDR3 residues: CATSRDRQGGYGYTF. The CDR3 DNA is TGTGCCACCAGCAGAGATCGGCAGGGAGGGTATGGCTACACCTTC.

This clone was counted once. The genes are TRBV28 and TRBJ1-2, with TRBD1 matching over 7 bases. Germline values: CDR1 MDHEN, CDR2 SYDVKM. V was clipped by 5 bases and J by 5 bases; unmatched bases: 11. CDR3 length: 15 amino acids. This CDR3 reads CASSPADREVYGYTF. The CDR3 DNA is TGTGCCAGCAGTCCTGCCGACAGGGAAGTTTATGGCTACACCTTC.

This chain uses TRBV7-8 with TRBJ2-1; D might be TRBD2 (5 bases). V lost 6 bases and J lost 3, with 15 bases in between. The CDR3 runs 15 residues. Germline CDR1 SGHVS, CDR2 FQNEAQ. The CDR3 coding sequence is TGTGCCAGCAGTTTTGCTAGCCCCTTCTACAATGAGCAGTTCTTC. Protein sequence: CASSFASPFYNEQFF.

The rearrangement joins TRBV29-1 to TRBJ1-5; tentative D call: TRBD1 (5 bases). The CDR3 sequence is 11 residues long. From germline, CDR1 is SQVTM and CDR2 ANQGSEA. With 4 bases removed from V and 9 bases from J, the gap between germline ends came to 10 bases. The CDR3 nucleotides are TGCAGCGTTGGGTCCGGGGGGCCCCAGCATTTT. Protein product: CSVGSGGPQHF. Full variable domain (rest looked up from reference TRBV29-1 and TRBJ1-5): SAVISQKPSRDICQRGTSLTIQCQVDSQVTMMFWYRQQPGQSLTLIATANQGSEATYESGFVIDKFPISRPNLTFSTLTVSNMSPEDSSIYLCSVGSGGPQHFGDGTRLSIL.

The chain carries TRBV6-6 and TRBJ2-7; 9 bases are shared with TRBD1. In germline, CDR1 is MNHNY, CDR2 SVGAGI (reference sequence). J lost 6 bases, V lost 8 bases, and 17 bases had no gene match. The CDR3 sequence is 16 residues long. The CDR3 loop reads CASVSARTGELGEQYF. Written as DNA, the CDR3 is TGTGCCAGCGTCTCTGCTAGGACAGGGGAGTTGGGCGAGCAGTACTTC.

This chain joins TRBV5-6 and TRBJ1-4; D is unclear. Trimming left V 0 bases short and J 0 bases short, with 6 bases between. In germline, CDR1 is SGHDT, CDR2 YYEEEE. The CDR3 totals 15 residues. The CDR3 protein is CASSLDTATNEKLFF. For the CDR3, the DNA is TGTGCCAGCAGCTTGGATACAGCAACTAATGAAAAACTGTTTTTT.

The chain links TRBV7-7 to TRBJ2-2; D not certain. The CDR3 loop spans 14 amino acids. V dropped 5 bases and J dropped 3 bases, with 10 bases sitting between them. Per the germline V gene, CDR1 is SSHAT and CDR2 is FNYEAQ (reference sequence). CDR3 bases: TGTGCCAGCAGCCCACACCGGGACACCGGGGAGCTGTTTTTT. Its protein product is CASSPHRDTGELFF.

The chain recombines TRBV5-1 with TRBJ2-1; 9 bases align to TRBD2. The CDR3 has 15 amino acids. The V gene end was trimmed by 4 bases and the J gene end by 5 bases; junction bases not matched to a gene: 7. Germline V CDR1 and CDR2: SGHRS, YFSETQ. CDR3 bases: TGCGCCAGCAGCCTGGGACTAGCCCTAAACAATGAGCAGTTCTTC. Translated: CASSLGLALNNEQFF.

The chain couples TRBV7-2 to TRBJ2-7; 12 bases map to TRBD1. Germline-derived CDR1 and CDR2 are SGHTA and FQGNSA. The CDR3 totals 17 residues. V lost 5 bases, J lost 1 base, and 9 bases stayed unmatched. CDR3 sequence reads: CASSLLPGQGASYEQYF. The DNA for the CDR3 is TGTGCCAGCAGCCTTTTACCGGGACAGGGGGCGTCCTACGAGCAGTACTTC.

The V and J genes are TRBV12-2 and TRBJ2-3; the D call in the table, TRBD2, was not verified against the DNA. TRBV12-2 has pseudogene status. This CDR3 has 14 amino acids. DNA of the CDR3: TGTGCAAGTCGCTTAAAACTAGCGGGAGTCTCGCAGTATTTT. Translating it yields CASRLKLAGVSQYF.

CDR3 region: CASSISSGTGYRLQETQYF. The CDR3 DNA sequence: TGTGCCAGTAGTATATCCTCCGGGACAGGCTACCGCCTCCAAGAGACCCAGTACTTC. The V and J genes are TRBV19 and TRBJ2-5; TRBD1 matches at 8 bases. The germline CDR1 and CDR2 sequences are LNHDA and SQIVND (reference sequence). With V trimmed by 2 bases and J by 1 base, 15 bases remained unmatched. The CDR3 spans 19 residues. Full variable domain (missing parts from reference TRBV19 and TRBJ2-5): DGGITQSPKYLFRKEGQNVTLSCEQNLNHDAMYWYRQDPGQGLRLIYYSQIVNDFQKGDIAEGYSVSREKKESFPLTVTSAQKNPTAFYLCASSISSGTGYRLQETQYFGPGTRLLVL.

The chain uses TRBV7-2 and TRBJ2-1; the D gene is possibly TRBD2 (6 bases). Trimming took off 2 bases at V and 4 bases at J, with 12 bases between the two ends. CDR1 and CDR2 (germline): SGHTA, FQGNSA. This CDR3 is 15 amino acids long. As DNA, the CDR3 is TGTGCCAGCAGCTTACCACGGCGGGGTTACAATGAGCAGTTCTTC. Translated: CASSLPRRGYNEQFF.

This clone has only one observation. The V and J genes are TRBV6-1 and TRBJ2-1; tentative D call: TRBD2 (5 bases). The V and J ends lost 6 bases and 0 bases respectively, with 12 bases between them. The germline V gene has CDR1 MNHNS and CDR2 SASEGT. The CDR3 is made up of 15 amino acids. CDR3 nucleotides: TGTGCCAGCAGGGACTGGCGGAGCTCCTACAATGAGCAGTTCTTC. Its translation is CASRDWRSSYNEQFF.